The T cell receptor (beta chain) under discussion was sequenced for a study of low-dose radiotherapy and immunotherapy resistance in tumors (dated by TCRdb to the early 2020s). Concerning the study at large: Cohort 1 received 0.5 Gy per fraction every 2 weeks, with a prescribed total PTV dose of 6.5 Gy. Cohort 2 received 1 Gy per fraction every two weeks, with a total of 13 Gy over 26 weeks. Nivolumab and ipilimumab were both given intravenously, with nivolumab at a 240 mg flat dose every two weeks and ipilimumab at 1 mg/kg every six weeks. Every two weeks, patients got intravenous cyclophosphamide at 200 mg/m2, given one day ahead of each radiation and immunotherapy administration. Patients took aspirin 300 mg orally once daily for four cycles, starting on cycle 1 day 1. Randomization of trial participants into treatment groups was not performed. Eight patients were included in the translational analysis, namely three from the first dose cohort plus the first five from the second dose cohort.

The time point label, read with the paper, signifies: before trial treatment. The donors came from RACIN, which was a single-arm phase I dose-escalation trial that paired nivolumab and ipilimumab with aspirin, low-dose cyclophosphamide and low-dose radiotherapy. Patients with advanced, TIL-negative solid tumors were considered eligible. Sequencing was performed on an Illumina HiSeq 2500. First-strand cDNA was synthesized with Superscript III and a set of TRAV- and TRBV-specific primers, covering both TCRalpha and TCRbeta chains. An approximately 18-cycle PCR with Phusion amplified the TCRs, pairing a constant-region primer with the adapter that was attached to the V primers. The MessageAmp II aRNA Amplification Kit was used to amplify the isolated mRNA, with in vitro transcription run for around 15 hours at 37 degrees C. The Dynabeads mRNA DIRECT Purification Kit was used to isolate the mRNA for TCR sequencing. Indexed Illumina adapters were added in a second roughly 25-cycle Phusion PCR, and the resulting products were purified with AMPure XP beads. The original methods were these. Using custom Perl scripts, TCR sequences encoding the same protein were pooled, out-of-frame sequences were removed, and the abundance of each clonotype was computed. Any TCR sequence backed by just one read was left out of the analysis. Among the metrics used to describe the repertoires were Shannon entropy, Gini index, clonality, richness, and the frequency of TCRs shared between repertoires. TCRdb's own reprocessing of the public reads used fastp at Q25 and MiXCR and kept productive beta chains. Every CDR3 protein is listed once, alongside the most common genes and DNA of its rows. The V and J calls were not made by the authors but by TCRdb's processing. In this sample the table shows tens of thousands of distinct CDR3 sequences, roughly 28% of which occur a single time. The ten largest clones take up roughly 4% of the sample.

For CDR1 and CDR2, the germline V gene (reference sequence) lists SEHNR and FQNEAQ. Reading from cysteine to phenylalanine, the CDR3 counts 15 amino acids. Of the read, only the CDR3 DNA is kept; its 45 bases are in frame from base 1. V is cut back by 4 bases and J by 7 bases, with 6 bases in the junction unmatched. As concerns this clonotype: Its antigen has not been determined. Per-base qualities were not stored, and no clone one base away is much larger.

The V gene is TRBV7-9 and the J gene is TRBJ2-1; 11 junctional bases match TRBD2. This clonotype was sampled from a male donor with gallbladder cancer. This sample comprised PBMCs, obtained before treatment. The CDR3 is CASSSGTSGWNEQFF. The DNA sequence is as follows: TGTGCCAGCAGCTCCGGGACTAGCGGCTGGAATGAGCAGTTCTTC.